This passage covers 31 T cell receptor beta chains from one sample sequenced in a study of OX40 agonist ivuxolimab in advanced cancers. Sequenced by immunoSEQ multiplex PCR; TCRdb stores in-frame clones only, minus some. The data show about 61,000 clones, just under 90% seen once. Sequences were derived from CD4+ or CD8+ T cells sorted from blood, sampled in a trial of the OX40 agonist ivuxolimab. These TCRs come from an adult with an advanced solid tumor such as melanoma, head and neck, liver or kidney cancer.

The chain recombines TRBV18 with TRBJ2-3; possible D gene TRBD2, 5 bases. The CDR3 runs 15 residues. Germline CDR1 is KGHSH and CDR2 is LQKENI. The germline V and J ends were trimmed by 0 bases and 0 bases, with 7 bases remaining between them. The CDR3 loop is CASSPPTGSTDTQYF. CDR3 bases: TGTGCCAGCTCACCACCGACGGGAAGCACAGATACGCAGTATTTT.

The chain uses TRBV5-4 and TRBJ2-1; tentative D call: TRBD2 (6 bases). The CDR3 contains 15 residues. Germline CDR1 and CDR2: SGHNT and YYREEE (reference sequence). V lost 4 bases and J lost 3, with 14 bases in between. The CDR3 region has the DNA TGTGCCAGCAGCCCCTGGGGTAGCGGCTACAATGAGCAGTTCTTC. Translation: CASSPWGSGYNEQFF. Complete variable domain (other parts from reference TRBV5-4 and TRBJ2-1): ETGVTQSPTHLIKTRGQQVTLRCSSQSGHNTVSWYQQALGQGPQFIFQYYREEENGRGNFPPRFSGLQFPNYSSELNVNALELDDSALYLCASSPWGSGYNEQFFGPGTRLTVL.

This sequence joins TRBV14 and TRBJ2-2; 8 nucleotides align to TRBD2. Germline trimming cut 3 bases from V and 1 base from J; bases unmatched to any gene: 7. The CDR3 is 17 residues long. Germline V gene lookup returns CDR1 SGHDN and CDR2 FVKESK. The DNA of the CDR3 is TGTGCCAGCAGCCACCTAGAGCGGGAGTTGAACACCGGGGAGCTGTTTTTT. Protein: CASSHLERELNTGELFF.

The chain combines TRBV5-4 with TRBJ2-2, with a tentative D call TRBD1 (5 bases). V lost 5 bases, J lost 7 bases, and 15 bases lay in between. This CDR3 spans 14 amino acids. CDR1 SGHNT and CDR2 YYREEE come from the germline V gene (reference sequence). The CDR3 region has the DNA TGTGCCAGCAGTAGGGGCGATGTCGGCGGGGAGCTGTTTTTT. Residues: CASSRGDVGGELFF.

This clone was counted a single time. The chain combines TRBV27 with TRBJ2-2; perhaps TRBD1 as D (6 bases). CDR3 length: 16 amino acids. Between the trimmed V and J ends, which lost 1 base and 6 bases, there was a span of 15 bases. Per germline, CDR1 MNHEY and CDR2 SMNVEV (reference sequence). The CDR3 coding sequence is TGTGCCAGCAGTTTATATTTCAGGGGATGGGCCGGGGAGCTGTTTTTT. Translation: CASSLYFRGWAGELFF.

In this sample, this clone turned up a few times. V gene TRBV15 combines with J gene TRBJ1-1; 8 bases align to TRBD1. Germline V gene data show CDR1 as LNHNV and CDR2 as YYDKDF (reference sequence). The V segment lost 3 bases and the J segment 4 bases; nucleotides outside the gene matches: 7. This CDR3 is 15 amino acids long. The CDR3 DNA reads TGTGCCACCAGCAGTGACAGGGGATTAAGCACTGAAGCTTTCTTT. Its translation is CATSSDRGLSTEAFF.

The chain links TRBV2 to TRBJ1-2; D is ambiguous. CDR3 size: 14 residues. From germline, CDR1 is SNHLY and CDR2 FYNNEI. V dropped 4 bases and J dropped 0 bases, with 9 bases sitting between them. The CDR3 is CASSVWNANYGYTF. CDR3 sequence (DNA): TGTGCCAGCAGTGTATGGAATGCTAACTATGGCTACACCTTC.

The V call is TRBV5-1, the J call TRBJ1-4; D is undetermined. V shed 1 base and J shed 5 bases, with 9 bases lying between them. Germline CDR1 reads SGHRS; CDR2 reads YFSETQ. The CDR3 consists of 14 residues. CDR3 coding DNA: TGCGCCAGCAGCTTGTTAGGTTTAAATGAAAAACTGTTTTTT. Residues: CASSLLGLNEKLFF. The whole variable domain, filled in from reference TRBV5-1 and TRBJ1-4, reads KAGVTQTPRYLIKTRGQQVTLSCSPISGHRSVSWYQQTPGQGLQFLFEYFSETQRNKGNFPGRFSGRQFSNSRSEMNVSTLELGDSALYLCASSLLGLNEKLFFGSGTQLSVL.

V gene TRBV6-6 combines with J gene TRBJ1-2, with D possibly matching TRBD1 (5 bases). In germline, CDR1 is MNHNY, CDR2 SVGAGI (reference sequence). The CDR3 has 13 residues. V was trimmed by 0 bases and J by 8 bases, leaving 10 bases between them. The CDR3 loop reads CASSYSEGRGYTF. In DNA form, the CDR3 reads TGTGCCAGCAGTTACTCGGAGGGGCGAGGCTACACCTTC.

This sequence joins TRBV4-2 and TRBJ1-2; D is perhaps TRBD1 (6 bases). Deletions cut 2 bases from V and 6 bases from J, with 19 bases between. This CDR3 region has 16 residues. Germline V CDR1 and CDR2: LGHNA, YNFKEQ. CDR3 amino acids: CASSQREGSGGNGYTF. The CDR3 DNA is TGTGCCAGCAGCCAAAGAGAGGGGAGTGGGGGCAATGGCTACACCTTC.

This clone was counted once. The chain has TRBV6-5 and TRBJ2-5; the D gene could be TRBD1 or TRBD2 (6 bases each). The ends were cut back, 0 bases at V and 4 bases at J, with 12 bases in the middle. The CDR3 sequence is 15 residues long. Germline V gene lookup returns CDR1 MNHEY and CDR2 SVGAGI. CDR3 residues: CASSYSGGQGETQYF. The CDR3 DNA sequence: TGTGCCAGCAGTTACTCGGGGGGACAAGGAGAGACCCAGTACTTC.

This clone appeared a single time. This sequence joins TRBV18 and TRBJ2-2; D uncertain. V gave up 3 bases and J gave up 1 base, with 6 bases separating them. CDR3 length: 14 amino acids. Germline CDR1 reads KGHSH; CDR2 reads LQKENI. The CDR3 DNA is TGTGCCAGCTCACCTCAACAGAACACCGGGGAGCTGTTTTTT. Amino acid sequence: CASSPQQNTGELFF.

The gene calls are TRBV11-3 and TRBJ2-7; D gene uncertain. Trimming pared 1 base from V and 0 bases from J, leaving 7 bases between. This CDR3 has 14 residues. In germline, CDR1 is SGHNT, CDR2 YENEEA. This CDR3 is CASSLGGSSYEQYF. DNA of the CDR3: TGTGCCAGCAGCTTAGGCGGAAGCTCCTACGAGCAGTACTTC.

The rearrangement links TRBV4-3 to TRBJ2-5; TRBD2 might be the D (6 bases). This CDR3 is 15 amino acids long. CDR1 is LGHNA, CDR2 YSLEER, per germline. Between the trimmed V and J ends, which lost 5 bases and 1 base, there was a span of 14 bases. CDR3 in DNA: TGCGCCAGCAGCGGAGTGAACGGGGGCCAAGAGACCCAGTACTTC. It codes for CASSGVNGGQETQYF.

V usage is TRBV7-2 and J usage is TRBJ2-1; 12 bases map to TRBD2. V dropped 5 bases and J dropped 8; count of bases not matched to a gene: 7. There are 15 residues in the CDR3. Germline V gives CDR1 SGHTA, CDR2 FQGNSA. This CDR3 is CASSPRTSGKYEQFF. The DNA of the CDR3 is TGTGCCAGCAGCCCGAGGACTAGCGGGAAATATGAGCAGTTCTTC.

The gene calls are TRBV28 and TRBJ1-6; D might be TRBD1 (6 bases). CDR3 length equals 15 residues. Trimming stripped 5 bases from V and 5 bases from J, with 13 bases between. Germline-derived CDR1 and CDR2 are MDHEN and SYDVKM. The CDR3 is CASSLQGNDNSPLHF. CDR3 nucleotides: TGTGCCAGCAGTCTACAGGGAAACGATAATTCACCCCTCCACTTT. The entire variable domain, with the rest obtained from reference TRBV28 and TRBJ1-6, is as follows: DVKVTQSSRYLVKRTGEKVFLECVQDMDHENMFWYRQDPGLGLRLIYFSYDVKMKEKGDIPEGYSVSREKKERFSLILESASTNQTSMYLCASSLQGNDNSPLHFGNGTRLTVT.

The chain is built from TRBV6-5 and TRBJ2-2; unclear D gene. The CDR3 runs 16 residues. V lost 0 bases and J lost 5, with 13 bases in between. The germline CDR1 and CDR2 sequences are MNHEY and SVGAGI. Here the CDR3 DNA reads TGTGCCAGCAGTTACTCTAGACCTCTGTCGACCGGGGAGCTGTTTTTT. Its translation is CASSYSRPLSTGELFF.

The chain employs TRBV4-3 and TRBJ1-1; 8 bases align to TRBD1. Germline V gives CDR1 LGHNA, CDR2 YSLEER. The CDR3 has 16 amino acids. After removal of 9 bases from V and 5 bases from J, the junction contained 17 bases not matched to a gene. The CDR3 reads CASKPGGPLVSTEAFF. The CDR3 DNA reads as TGCGCCAGTAAACCAGGGGGCCCACTAGTCAGTACTGAAGCTTTCTTT.

CDR3 coding DNA: TGTGCCTGGAGTAGGCAGGGGATTAATGAGCAGTTCTTC. Protein product: CAWSRQGINEQFF. The rearrangement uses TRBV30 and TRBJ2-1; tentatively, D is TRBD1 (6 bases). The CDR3 has 13 residues. Germline values: CDR1 GTSNPN, CDR2 SVGIG (reference sequence). Trimming removed 2 bases at V and 7 bases at J, with 12 bases between. Combining the CDR3 with reference TRBV30 and TRBJ2-1 gives the whole variable domain SQTIHQWPATLVQPVGSPLSLECTVEGTSNPNLYWYRQAAGRGLQLLFYSVGIGQISSEVPQNLSASRPQDRQFILSSKKLLLSDSGFYLCAWSRQGINEQFFGPGTRLTVL.

This clone was detected once. The chain recombines TRBV11-2 with TRBJ1-1; no definite D call. Germline CDR1 reads SGHAT; CDR2 reads FQNNGV. With 0 bases removed from V and 0 bases from J, the gap between germline ends came to 8 bases. The CDR3 extends over 15 amino acids. The CDR3 here is CASSLETLMNTEAFF. In DNA form, the CDR3 reads TGTGCCAGCAGCTTAGAGACACTTATGAACACTGAAGCTTTCTTT.

J is TRBJ1-1 and V is TRBV10-3, with a possible D match to TRBD1 (6 bases). This CDR3 is built from 13 residues. V shed 5 bases and J shed 6 bases, with 13 bases lying between them. Germline CDR1 ENHRY, CDR2 SYGVKD. The CDR3 loop reads CAISILGGAEAFF. As DNA, the CDR3 is TGTGCCATCAGTATTTTAGGGGGGGCTGAAGCTTTCTTT.

This clone was counted a single time. The chain has TRBV5-1 and TRBJ2-7, with D unclear. Looked up from germline, CDR1 is SGHRS and CDR2 is YFSETQ. V lost 2 bases, J lost 0 bases, and 3 bases lay in between. This CDR3 is built from 12 residues. The DNA for the CDR3 is TGCGCCAGCAGCTTCGACTCCTACGAGCAGTACTTC. Translated, it gives CASSFDSYEQYF.

This clone was seen only once. The chain joins TRBV21-1 to TRBJ1-3; the table's D call, TRBD1, was not checked against the DNA. TRBV21-1 has pseudogene status. This CDR3 is built from 16 residues. For the CDR3, the DNA is TGTGCCAGCAGCAACGGCAGGTCGAGCTCTGGAAACACCATATATTTT. Protein sequence: CASSNGRSSSGNTIYF.

Note on this clone: No DNA is shown, since the ends of the CDR3 on it are uncertain; the CDR3 is the one TCRdb lists. The V gene is TRBV21-1, the J gene TRBJ2-6; the table assigns TRBD1, which was not confirmed against the DNA. TRBV21-1 is classified as a pseudogene. 15 amino acids form the CDR3, both terminal residues included. CDR3 protein: CASDRVGSGANVLTF.

This clone was seen once. The chain is built from TRBV28 and TRBJ2-3; possible D gene TRBD1, 5 bases. V was trimmed by 6 bases and J by 4 bases, leaving 11 bases between them. The CDR3 has 13 amino acids. Germline V gene sequence: CDR1 MDHEN, CDR2 SYDVKM. CDR3 nucleotides: TGTGCCAGCAGGCAGACAGCATCAGATACGCAGTATTTT. Encoded protein: CASRQTASDTQYF.

CDR3 sequence (DNA): TGTGCCAGTAGTATAAGGACAGCTTATAGCAATCAGCCCCAGCATTTT. Translating gives CASSIRTAYSNQPQHF. V and J are TRBV19 and TRBJ1-5; the D gene is possibly TRBD1 (6 bases). Trimming removed 2 bases from V and 0 bases from J, with 11 bases in between. CDR3 size: 16 residues. Per the germline V gene, CDR1 is LNHDA and CDR2 is SQIVND (reference sequence). The full variable domain, completed using reference TRBV19 and TRBJ1-5, is DGGITQSPKYLFRKEGQNVTLSCEQNLNHDAMYWYRQDPGQGLRLIYYSQIVNDFQKGDIAEGYSVSREKKESFPLTVTSAQKNPTAFYLCASSIRTAYSNQPQHFGDGTRLSIL.

V usage is TRBV5-1 and J usage is TRBJ2-3; 10 nucleotides align to TRBD2. In germline, CDR1 is SGHRS, CDR2 YFSETQ. CDR3 length: 14 amino acids. V lost 4 bases, J lost 3 bases, and 2 bases stayed unmatched. The DNA for the CDR3 is TGCGCCAGCAGCCCGACTAGCGGGACAGATACGCAGTATTTT. Protein: CASSPTSGTDTQYF.

The chain links TRBV25-1 to TRBJ2-2, with D perhaps matching TRBD1 (6 bases). This CDR3 spans 15 amino acids. The V end was cut by 4 bases, the J end by 0 bases, with 9 bases between. CDR1 is MGHDK, CDR2 SYGVNS, per germline. CDR3 nucleotide sequence: TGTGCCAGCAGTGTGGACAGTTCGAACACCGGGGAGCTGTTTTTT. Amino acid sequence: CASSVDSSNTGELFF.

CDR3 in amino acids: CASRKTGQQETQYF. The CDR3 nucleotides read TGTGCCAGCAGGAAAACGGGACAACAAGAGACCCAGTACTTC. J is TRBJ2-5 and V is TRBV2; D is perhaps TRBD1 (6 bases). The CDR3 runs 14 residues. Per the germline V gene, CDR1 is SNHLY and CDR2 is FYNNEI. Trimming stripped 6 bases from V and 2 bases from J, with 13 bases between.

The rearrangement links TRBV5-6 to TRBJ2-3; 9 bases are a match to TRBD2. The V gene end was trimmed by 6 bases and the J gene end by 0 bases; junction bases not matched to a gene: 2. CDR1 is SGHDT, CDR2 YYEEEE, per germline. This CDR3 has 14 residues. DNA of the CDR3: TGTGCCAGCATCAGCGGGGGGAGCACAGATACGCAGTATTTT. Residues: CASISGGSTDTQYF.

The chain recombines TRBV4-1 with TRBJ1-1; D possibly corresponds to TRBD1 (5 bases). The germline gives CDR1 MGHRA, CDR2 YSYEKL. The CDR3 extends over 15 amino acids. V shed 1 base and J shed 4 bases, with 13 bases lying between them. DNA for the CDR3: TGCGCCAGCAGCCAAGCGGGGGGATCAGTCACTGAAGCTTTCTTT. Amino acids: CASSQAGGSVTEAFF.